The rows below give T cell receptor beta chains drawn from one sample of a study of blood T cells in healthy people across ages. MiXCR, applied by TCRdb to the 5' RACE reads, yields one record per CDR3 protein. The sample lists some 1.5 million distinct CDR3 sequences; 28% were seen once. Sequenced sample: blood. These TCRs come from a woman between 25 and 40 years old in good health. Both conserved end residues are part of each CDR3. A D gene is named only where the DNA matches it firmly. Size values are once, few and many counts, or a class for expanded clones, and some rows have none.

d_call	v_call	clone_size	j_call	cdr3_aa
NA	TRBV14	few	TRBJ2-7	CASSQGHWEQYF
NA	TRBV12-3/TRBV12-4	NA	TRBJ1-1	CASSLGRVWDTEAFF
TRBD1	TRBV20-1	NA	TRBJ1-2	CSAGQALANYSYTF
NA	TRBV5-5	NA	TRBJ1-4	CASSVGTTNEKLFF
NA	TRBV3-1	NA	TRBJ1-2	CASSSGGAGYTF
NA	TRBV12-5	NA	TRBJ2-1	CASGWDNEQFF
NA	TRBV20-1	NA	TRBJ2-2	CSARDSATNTGELFF
TRBD1	TRBV20-1	few	TRBJ2-2	CSARDRATGELFF
TRBD1	TRBV7-2	NA	TRBJ1-4	CASSLRDRGVFDEKLFF
NA	TRBV29-1	NA	TRBJ1-1	CSVQTTGNTEAFF
NA	TRBV28	many	TRBJ2-3	CASSDGGLTRTDTQYF
NA	TRBV5-1	NA	TRBJ2-7	CTSSFRGEFSYEQYF
TRBD1	TRBV2	NA	TRBJ2-3	CASARQGGADTQYF
TRBD2	TRBV5-5	many	TRBJ2-4	CASSLGLASKYF
NA	TRBV7-9	NA	TRBJ2-3	CASNLHPRDTQYF
NA	TRBV20-1	NA	TRBJ1-2	CSARGARWTPWANYGYTF
TRBD2	TRBV12-3/TRBV12-4	NA	TRBJ2-3	CASSFGTSGPDTQYF
NA	TRBV20-1	many	TRBJ2-7	CSARGRDSYEQYF
NA	TRBV27	NA	TRBJ2-6	CASSYLTSGANVRTF
NA	TRBV6-1	NA	TRBJ2-1	CASSEITAYNEQFF
TRBD1	TRBV12-5	many	TRBJ2-5	CASRDREETQYF
NA	TRBV7-2	NA	TRBJ2-3	CASSLRGAPDTQYF
TRBD1	TRBV25-1	few	TRBJ1-4	CASSQTGVTNEKLFF
TRBD2	TRBV10-3	few	TRBJ2-5	CAIRAPSGQETQYF
NA	TRBV7-2	NA	TRBJ1-1	CASGPGRTVMNTEAFF
NA	TRBV6-2/TRBV6-3	NA	TRBJ2-7	CASSILEREQYF
NA	TRBV20-1	NA	TRBJ2-2	CSARNPAAGTGELFF
NA	TRBV12-3/TRBV12-4	NA	TRBJ2-3	CASSLGRLMYPQNTDTQYF
NA	TRBV27	NA	TRBJ2-7	CASRRQDSYEQYF
TRBD2	TRBV20-1	few	TRBJ2-7	CSASYTSGSPYEQYF
NA	TRBV7-2	NA	TRBJ2-1	CASSLGGVVASDSYNEQFF
NA	TRBV4-1	few	TRBJ2-3	CASSFSAFTDTQYF
TRBD2	TRBV12-3/TRBV12-4	few	TRBJ2-7	CASRVAGDSYEQYF
TRBD1	TRBV20-1	NA	TRBJ1-3	CSAPQGAQGNTIYF
TRBD1	TRBV11-2	few	TRBJ2-7	CASSLQPPGQSSYEQYF
NA	TRBV6-2/TRBV6-3	NA	TRBJ2-7	CASLTGSGYEQYF
NA	TRBV20-1	many	TRBJ2-3	CSAPARQAIYTDTQYF
NA	TRBV6-1	few	TRBJ1-4	CASYEAGRFEKLFF
NA	TRBV6-1	few	TRBJ2-4	CASTERRTENIQYF
NA	TRBV7-3	NA	TRBJ2-2	CAGSFQTGNTGELFF
NA	TRBV9	NA	TRBJ1-2	CASSVGLGGYGCTF
TRBD2	TRBV5-1	NA	TRBJ2-3	CASSLAAGGTSTDTQYF
TRBD1	TRBV6-1	few	TRBJ2-7	CASSDRRRGIMYEQYF
TRBD1	TRBV10-2	few	TRBJ1-2	CASSDKGAYGYTF
TRBD1	TRBV6-2/TRBV6-3	NA	TRBJ1-5	CASSSREGAIRNQPQHF
NA	TRBV20-1	few	TRBJ1-2	CSARGGRGYYGYTF
NA	TRBV29-1	many	TRBJ2-5	CSHEGGKETQYF